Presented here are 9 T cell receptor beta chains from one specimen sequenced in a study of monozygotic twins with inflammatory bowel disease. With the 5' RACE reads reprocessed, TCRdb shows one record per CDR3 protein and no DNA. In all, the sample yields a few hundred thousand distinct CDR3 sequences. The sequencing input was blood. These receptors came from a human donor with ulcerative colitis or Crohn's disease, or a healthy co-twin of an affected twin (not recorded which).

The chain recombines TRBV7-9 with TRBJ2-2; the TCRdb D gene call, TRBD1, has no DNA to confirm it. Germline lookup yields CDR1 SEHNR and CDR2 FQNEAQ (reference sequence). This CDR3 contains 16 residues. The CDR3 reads CASSSNRDRKTGELFF. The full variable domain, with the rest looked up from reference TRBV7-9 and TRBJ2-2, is DTGVSQNPRHKITKRGQNVTFRCDPISEHNRLYWYRQTLGQGPEFLTYFQNEAQLEKSRLLSDRFSAERPKGSFSTLEIQRTEQGDSAMYLCASSSNRDRKTGELFFGEGSRLTVL.

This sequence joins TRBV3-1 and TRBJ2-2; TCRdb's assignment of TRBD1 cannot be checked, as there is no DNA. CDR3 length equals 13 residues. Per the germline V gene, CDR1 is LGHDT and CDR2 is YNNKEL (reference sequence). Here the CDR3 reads CASSGTGTGELFF. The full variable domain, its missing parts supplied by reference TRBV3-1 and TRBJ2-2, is DTAVSQTPKYLVTQMGNDKSIKCEQNLGHDTMYWYKQDSKKFLKIMFSYNNKELIINETVPNRFSPKSPDKAHLNLHINSLELGDSAVYFCASSGTGTGELFFGEGSRLTVL.

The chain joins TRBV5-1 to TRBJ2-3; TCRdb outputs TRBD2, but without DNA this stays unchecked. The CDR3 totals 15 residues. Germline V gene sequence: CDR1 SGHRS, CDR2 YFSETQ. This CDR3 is CASSFRSGGTDTQYF.

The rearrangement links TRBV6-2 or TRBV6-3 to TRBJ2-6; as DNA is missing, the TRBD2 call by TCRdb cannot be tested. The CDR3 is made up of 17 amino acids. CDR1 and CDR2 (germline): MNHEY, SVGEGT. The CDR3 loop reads CASSGTYRLAGANVLTF.

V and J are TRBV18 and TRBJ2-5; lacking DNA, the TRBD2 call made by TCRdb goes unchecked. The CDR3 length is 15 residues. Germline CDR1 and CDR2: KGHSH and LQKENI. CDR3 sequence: CASSPEWDYRETQYF.

The CDR3 here is CASSGPLSQTNEQFF. V gene TRBV7-2 combines with J gene TRBJ2-1; TCRdb's D call of TRBD1 is untestable without DNA. CDR3 length: 15 residues. The germline CDR1 and CDR2 sequences are SGHTA and FQGNSA.

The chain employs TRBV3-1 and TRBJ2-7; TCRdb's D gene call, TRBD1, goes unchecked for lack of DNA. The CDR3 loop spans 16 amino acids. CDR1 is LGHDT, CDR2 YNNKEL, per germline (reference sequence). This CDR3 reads CASSPTRPTGAYEQYF.

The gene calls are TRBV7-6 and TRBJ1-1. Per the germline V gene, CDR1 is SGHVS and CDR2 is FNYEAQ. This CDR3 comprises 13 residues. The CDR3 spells CASSGLGSTEAFF.

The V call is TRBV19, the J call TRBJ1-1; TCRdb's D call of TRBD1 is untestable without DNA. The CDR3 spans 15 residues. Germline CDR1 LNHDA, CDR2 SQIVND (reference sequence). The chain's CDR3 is CASSIARQGVNEAFF.